This TCR beta chain was captured by sequencing in a study of cytomegalovirus exposure and HLA in healthy donors. Some clones are missing from TCRdb's copy, which holds only in-frame ones; the method was immunoSEQ multiplex PCR. The table lists about 150,000 clones, approximately 86% of them singletons. The source of this sequence is a man between 18 and 29 years old in good health and CMV-seropositive. Input material: PBMCs.

Written as DNA, the CDR3 is TGTGCCACCAGATCGCCGGGGGATGGAAACACCATATATTTT. As protein: CATRSPGDGNTIYF. The genes are TRBV15 and TRBJ1-3; possibly TRBD1 for D (5 bases). CDR1 is LNHNV and CDR2 is YYDKDF in the germline V gene (reference sequence). CDR3 length equals 14 residues. V lost 6 bases and J 3 bases, leaving 12 bases between the germline ends.